One and the same sample provided the 7 T cell receptor beta chains below, sequenced in a study of identical twins. TCRdb independently ran MiXCR on the 5' RACE reads; one entry per CDR3 protein. The sample contains some 710,000 distinct CDR3 sequences, 6.1% of which appear only once. Sequencing input: naive T cells sorted from blood. These receptors originate from a man aged 18 to 30 in good health.

This clonotype was observed at least ten times. The chain has TRBV11-2 and TRBJ1-1; 12 nucleotides align to TRBD1. The CDR3 spans 17 residues. Germline-derived CDR1 and CDR2 are SGHAT and FQNNGV. Losses at the gene ends were 1 base for V and 5 bases for J; bases not matched to a gene: 8. The CDR3 here is CASSLVGTGGAETEAFF. The CDR3 nucleotides read TGTGCCAGCAGCTTAGTTGGGACAGGGGGCGCGGAGACTGAAGCTTTCTTT. Complete variable domain (other parts from reference TRBV11-2 and TRBJ1-1): EAGVAQSPRYKIIEKRQSVAFWCNPISGHATLYWYQQILGQGPKLLIQFQNNGVVDDSQLPKDRFSAERLKGVDSTLKIQPAKLEDSAVYLCASSLVGTGGAETEAFFGQGTRLTVV.

The V gene is TRBV19, the J gene TRBJ1-1; unclear D gene. Trimming pared 5 bases from V and 6 bases from J, leaving 10 bases between. Germline-derived CDR1 and CDR2 are LNHDA and SQIVND (reference sequence). The CDR3 is made up of 12 amino acids. CDR3 DNA: TGTGCCAGTAGTCGAGGACGGCCTGAAGCTTTCTTT. It yields the protein CASSRGRPEAFF.

This clonotype was detected a few times. The chain employs TRBV9 and TRBJ2-4; D is unclear. The germline gives CDR1 SGDLS, CDR2 YYNGEE. Trimming took 4 bases from V and 1 from J, leaving 12 bases between them. The CDR3 sequence is 15 residues long. For the CDR3, the DNA is TGTGCCAGCAGCCCTTGGGGAAACGCCAAAAACATTCAGTACTTC. This translates into CASSPWGNAKNIQYF.

The CDR3 DNA reads TGTGCCAGCCGGCTCGGTTGGGAGACCCAGTACTTC. This encodes CASRLGWETQYF. The J gene is TRBJ2-5, the V gene TRBV7-2; D not resolved. The CDR3 consists of 12 residues. The ends were cut back, 8 bases at V and 5 bases at J, with 12 bases in the middle. Per the germline V gene, CDR1 is SGHTA and CDR2 is FQGNSA. Based on the CDR3 plus reference TRBV7-2 and TRBJ2-5, the full variable domain is GAGVSQSPSNKVTEKGKDVELRCDPISGHTALYWYRQSLGQGLEFLIYFQGNSAPDKSGLPSDRFSAERTGGSVSTLTIQRTQQEDSAVYLCASRLGWETQYFGPGTRLLVL.

This clonotype was picked up one time. This sequence joins TRBV20-1 and TRBJ2-1; TRBD2 aligns across 8 bases. CDR3 length: 16 residues. V gave up 3 bases and J gave up 8 bases; unmatched junction bases: 15. The germline V gene has CDR1 DFQATT and CDR2 SNEGSKA (reference sequence). CDR3 in DNA: TGCAGTGCTAGGGGGACTGAGCGGGAGAACGGGTATGAGCAGTTCTTC. Its protein is CSARGTERENGYEQFF.

The V and J genes are TRBV12-3 or TRBV12-4 and TRBJ1-1; the D is unclear. Trimming removed 4 bases from V and 9 bases from J, with 12 bases in between. The CDR3 consists of 12 residues. The CDR3 DNA is TGTGCCAGCAGTTCTACGACCTCCCAAGCTTTCTTT. It is translated as CASSSTTSQAFF.

Ten or more counts support this clonotype. The V call is TRBV7-9, the J call TRBJ2-3; TRBD2 matches 13 bases. Germline V gene sequence: CDR1 SEHNR, CDR2 FQNEAQ (reference sequence). V gave up 4 bases and J gave up 6 bases; unmatched junction bases: 4. There are 15 residues in the CDR3. CDR3 bases: TGTGCCAGCAGCTCAGGGACTAGCGGGGCGGATACGCAGTATTTT. This gives the protein CASSSGTSGADTQYF.